The T cell receptor beta chain under discussion was sequenced for a study of identifying expanded T cells in peripheral blood. Healthy donors had no documented immune events, such as infections, while sampled. This CDR3 is 14 amino acids long. The germline V gene has CDR1 SGHRS and CDR2 YFSETQ. Trimming took 4 bases from V and 5 from J, leaving 12 bases between them. Measured with immunoSEQ multiplex PCR; TCRdb has only the in-frame clones, and not every one. The profile shows 100,000 to 150,000 clones, more than 80% of them singletons. In regard to this clone: No antigen is known for it.

Study results and limitations: Approximately 1.1 clones differed between technical replicates, versus around 15 and 18 over time. Clone count variance between roughly two-week samples rose with total template count.

This clonotype was sampled from a person between 18 and 69 years old in good health. The chain links TRBV5-1 to TRBJ2-2; weak D call: TRBD2 (5 bases). Sequencing was done on a sample of blood. CDR3 protein: CASSLEAATGELFF. The CDR3 bases are TGCGCCAGCAGCCTGGAGGCTGCTACCGGGGAGCTGTTTTTT. Looking up the rest from reference TRBV5-1 and TRBJ2-2 gives the full variable domain: KAGVTQTPRYLIKTRGQQVTLSCSPISGHRSVSWYQQTPGQGLQFLFEYFSETQRNKGNFPGRFSGRQFSNSRSEMNVSTLELGDSALYLCASSLEAATGELFFGEGSRLTVL.